A selection of T cell receptor beta chains follows, all from one sample in a study of identical twins. MiXCR was run by TCRdb on the 5' RACE reads, yielding one entry per CDR3 protein. In the table there are about 730,000 distinct CDR3 sequences, approximately 22% of which are singletons. These sequences were also reported in another study, on T cells expressing NK-cell markers.

The sample comprised PBMCs. Source of these receptors: a woman aged 18 to 35 in good health. The CDR3 runs from the conserved cysteine through the conserved F or W. Each record gives: D gene, J gene, V gene, clone size, CDR3 protein, CDR3 DNA. A D gene is named only where the DNA matches it firmly. Where a row states a size, it is once, few, many or the class of an expanded clone; other rows omit it.

d_gene: TRBD2
j_gene: TRBJ2-7
v_gene: TRBV6-5
abundance: NA
CDR3aa: CASSYRREVVDGQYF
CDR3nt: TGTGCCAGCAGTTACCGGCGGGAGGTCGTCGACGGGCAGTACTTC

d_gene: NA
j_gene: TRBJ2-7
v_gene: TRBV7-9
abundance: NA
CDR3aa: CASSFSGLSHEQYF
CDR3nt: TGTGCCAGCAGCTTCAGCGGACTGAGCCACGAGCAGTACTTC

d_gene: NA
j_gene: TRBJ1-5
v_gene: TRBV12-3/TRBV12-4
abundance: few
CDR3aa: CASSSGAYSNQPQHF
CDR3nt: TGTGCCAGCAGTTCAGGGGCTTATAGCAATCAGCCCCAGCATTTT

d_gene: NA
j_gene: TRBJ1-2
v_gene: TRBV20-1
abundance: many
CDR3aa: CSANRDYGYTF
CDR3nt: TGCAGTGCTAACAGGGACTATGGCTACACCTTC

d_gene: NA
j_gene: TRBJ1-1
v_gene: TRBV5-1
abundance: few
CDR3aa: CASSQAGGSTEAFF
CDR3nt: TGCGCCAGCAGCCAGGCGGGGGGGAGCACTGAAGCTTTCTTT

d_gene: NA
j_gene: TRBJ2-5
v_gene: TRBV5-6
abundance: few
CDR3aa: CASSLTLWQETQYF
CDR3nt: TGTGCCAGCAGCTTGACCCTGTGGCAAGAGACCCAGTACTTC

d_gene: TRBD1
j_gene: TRBJ1-1
v_gene: TRBV12-3/TRBV12-4
abundance: many
CDR3aa: CASSFGAYPDRAFF
CDR3nt: TGTGCCAGCAGTTTTGGGGCCTACCCGGACAGGGCTTTCTTT

d_gene: TRBD2
j_gene: TRBJ2-1
v_gene: TRBV9
abundance: NA
CDR3aa: CASSVAGTSGLEQFF
CDR3nt: TGTGCCAGCAGCGTAGCTGGGACTAGCGGCCTGGAGCAGTTCTTC

d_gene: NA
j_gene: TRBJ2-1
v_gene: TRBV5-6
abundance: NA
CDR3aa: CASSLLQVGGNEQFF
CDR3nt: TGTGCCAGCAGCTTGTTGCAGGTGGGGGGCAATGAGCAGTTCTTC

d_gene: NA
j_gene: TRBJ2-2
v_gene: TRBV3-1
abundance: many
CDR3aa: CASSSLGTGELFF
CDR3nt: TGTGCCAGCAGCTCCCTGGGGACCGGGGAGCTGTTTTTT

d_gene: TRBD1
j_gene: TRBJ2-1
v_gene: TRBV12-3/TRBV12-4
abundance: NA
CDR3aa: CASSFARGSEQFF
CDR3nt: TGTGCCAGCAGTTTTGCCAGGGGGAGTGAGCAGTTCTTC

d_gene: NA
j_gene: TRBJ2-1
v_gene: TRBV18
abundance: NA
CDR3aa: CASSVRDGYNEQFF
CDR3nt: TGTGCCAGCTCAGTCCGGGACGGATACAATGAGCAGTTCTTC

d_gene: TRBD1
j_gene: TRBJ2-5
v_gene: TRBV7-9
abundance: NA
CDR3aa: CASSFTGDGQETQYF
CDR3nt: TGTGCCAGCAGCTTTACAGGGGACGGTCAAGAGACCCAGTACTTC

d_gene: NA
j_gene: TRBJ2-2
v_gene: TRBV20-1
abundance: few
CDR3aa: CSARGHGNTGELFF
CDR3nt: TGCAGTGCTAGGGGACACGGAAACACCGGGGAGCTGTTTTTT

d_gene: NA
j_gene: TRBJ1-5
v_gene: TRBV27
abundance: NA
CDR3aa: CALGGYTEPQHF
CDR3nt: TGTGCCCTCGGAGGGTATACGGAGCCCCAGCATTTT

d_gene: TRBD2
j_gene: TRBJ2-1
v_gene: TRBV4-3
abundance: NA
CDR3aa: CASSQAASGRTNNEQFF
CDR3nt: TGCGCCAGCAGCCAAGCGGCCAGCGGGAGAACCAACAATGAGCAGTTCTTC

d_gene: NA
j_gene: TRBJ2-5
v_gene: TRBV12-3/TRBV12-4
abundance: many
CDR3aa: CASSQGSGTQYF
CDR3nt: TGTGCCAGCAGCCAAGGATCGGGTACCCAGTACTTC

d_gene: NA
j_gene: TRBJ2-1
v_gene: TRBV9
abundance: few
CDR3aa: CASSLRSEINNEQFF
CDR3nt: TGTGCCAGCAGCCTTCGCAGCGAGATAAACAATGAGCAGTTCTTC

d_gene: TRBD2
j_gene: TRBJ2-3
v_gene: TRBV20-1
abundance: NA
CDR3aa: CRPGTTTDTQYF
CDR3nt: TGCAGGCCCGGGACTACCACAGATACGCAGTATTTT

d_gene: NA
j_gene: TRBJ2-1
v_gene: TRBV7-9
abundance: few
CDR3aa: CASSQSGGNEQFF
CDR3nt: TGTGCCAGCAGCCAGTCGGGTGGCAATGAGCAGTTCTTC

d_gene: NA
j_gene: TRBJ1-4
v_gene: TRBV20-1
abundance: NA
CDR3aa: CSARGPWNWHEKLFF
CDR3nt: TGCAGTGCTAGGGGTCCCTGGAATTGGCATGAAAAACTGTTTTTT

d_gene: TRBD2
j_gene: TRBJ2-5
v_gene: TRBV10-1
abundance: NA
CDR3aa: CASSGLAGAIETQYF
CDR3nt: TGCGCCAGCAGTGGACTAGCGGGAGCCATTGAGACCCAGTACTTC

d_gene: TRBD2
j_gene: TRBJ2-7
v_gene: TRBV7-2
abundance: NA
CDR3aa: CASSFLAGLSFEQYF
CDR3nt: TGTGCCAGCAGCTTCCTAGCGGGACTGTCTTTCGAGCAGTACTTC

d_gene: NA
j_gene: TRBJ1-1
v_gene: TRBV7-9
abundance: NA
CDR3aa: CASRREWEDGEAFF
CDR3nt: TGTGCCAGCAGGCGCGAGTGGGAGGATGGTGAAGCTTTCTTT

d_gene: NA
j_gene: TRBJ2-1
v_gene: TRBV15
abundance: many
CDR3aa: CATSRDVAPYNEQFF
CDR3nt: TGTGCCACCAGCAGAGACGTTGCGCCCTACAATGAGCAGTTCTTC

d_gene: TRBD1
j_gene: TRBJ2-3
v_gene: TRBV29-1
abundance: many
CDR3aa: CSVGTGADTQYF
CDR3nt: TGCAGCGTTGGGACAGGAGCGGATACGCAGTATTTT

d_gene: TRBD2
j_gene: TRBJ2-6
v_gene: TRBV20-1
abundance: NA
CDR3aa: CSARRGLGKDLTF
CDR3nt: TGCAGTGCTAGAAGGGGACTAGGAAAGGACCTGACTTTC

d_gene: TRBD1
j_gene: TRBJ2-3
v_gene: TRBV4-3
abundance: NA
CDR3aa: CASSQDPGQGRSDTQYF
CDR3nt: TGCGCCAGCAGCCAAGATCCCGGACAGGGGCGGTCAGATACGCAGTATTTT

d_gene: TRBD2
j_gene: TRBJ2-3
v_gene: TRBV4-1
abundance: few
CDR3aa: CASSQRGARTDTQYF
CDR3nt: TGCGCCAGCAGCCAGCGGGGGGCCCGCACAGATACGCAGTATTTT

d_gene: NA
j_gene: TRBJ2-3
v_gene: TRBV27
abundance: NA
CDR3aa: CASKRRGLMDTQYF
CDR3nt: TGTGCCAGCAAGCGGAGAGGGTTGATGGATACGCAGTATTTT

d_gene: NA
j_gene: TRBJ2-3
v_gene: TRBV2
abundance: few
CDR3aa: CASSINPDTQYF
CDR3nt: TGTGCCAGCAGTATCAACCCAGATACGCAGTATTTT

d_gene: NA
j_gene: TRBJ1-5
v_gene: TRBV2
abundance: many
CDR3aa: CASSDYGRANQPQHF
CDR3nt: TGTGCCAGCAGTGACTACGGGCGCGCCAATCAGCCCCAGCATTTT

d_gene: TRBD2
j_gene: TRBJ2-3
v_gene: TRBV10-2
abundance: few
CDR3aa: CASIPLAGGPDTQYF
CDR3nt: TGCGCCAGCATACCACTAGCGGGAGGACCAGATACGCAGTATTTT

d_gene: NA
j_gene: TRBJ2-7
v_gene: TRBV6-6
abundance: many
CDR3aa: CASSYGGSYEQYF
CDR3nt: TGTGCCAGCAGTTACGGGGGCTCCTACGAGCAGTACTTC

d_gene: TRBD2
j_gene: TRBJ2-2
v_gene: TRBV20-1
abundance: NA
CDR3aa: CSASMGLAGTGELFF
CDR3nt: TGCAGTGCTAGTATGGGACTAGCAGGCACCGGGGAGCTGTTTTTT

d_gene: TRBD2
j_gene: TRBJ2-4
v_gene: TRBV20-1
abundance: many
CDR3aa: CSARTSGSLAKNIQYF
CDR3nt: TGCAGTGCTCGGACTAGCGGGAGTCTAGCCAAAAACATTCAGTACTTC

d_gene: TRBD1
j_gene: TRBJ2-2
v_gene: TRBV20-1
abundance: NA
CDR3aa: CSARDPGQGATGELFF
CDR3nt: TGCAGTGCTAGAGATCCGGGACAGGGGGCCACCGGGGAGCTGTTTTTT